Presented here are 31 T cell receptor beta chains from one specimen sequenced in a study of shared clonotypes between healthy human individuals. Data came from immunoSEQ multiplex PCR; TCRdb stores just in-frame clones and leaves some out. Of more than 2,000,000 clones listed, 80% to 95% are singletons. Sequenced sample: naive CD4+ T cells from PBMCs. Sample subset: CD45RA+ positively selected. The source is a man between 18 and 35 years old in good health. Some clones in this sample may be carry-over from other donors' samples.

The CDR3 here is CASSSGARGNQPQHF. The CDR3 DNA reads as TGTGCCAGCAGTTCTGGGGCGCGGGGCAATCAGCCCCAGCATTTT. The chain joins TRBV27 to TRBJ1-5; perhaps TRBD1 as D (5 bases). Germline V gene sequence: CDR1 MNHEY, CDR2 SMNVEV (reference sequence). The CDR3 covers 15 residues. Trimming stripped 4 bases from V and 2 bases from J, with 12 bases between.

The chain has TRBV5-1 and TRBJ2-3; D gene uncertain. Trimming shortened V by 0 bases and J by 0 bases, and 11 bases separated the two germline ends. The germline V gene encodes CDR1 SGHRS and CDR2 YFSETQ. The CDR3 extends over 16 amino acids. Here the CDR3 DNA reads TGCGCCAGCAGCTTGGTTGGCGGTCGAAGCACAGATACGCAGTATTTT. It yields the protein CASSLVGGRSTDTQYF.

The V gene is TRBV18, the J gene TRBJ1-2; D is possibly TRBD1 (6 bases). The CDR3 is made up of 15 amino acids. V gave up 3 bases and J gave up 2 bases, with 13 bases separating them. Looked up from germline, CDR1 is KGHSH and CDR2 is LQKENI. CDR3 sequence: CASSPGRQGNYGYTF. In DNA form, the CDR3 reads TGTGCCAGCTCACCCGGCCGGCAGGGGAACTATGGCTACACCTTC.

The genes are TRBV4-2 and TRBJ1-1, with unresolved D. The germline CDR1 and CDR2 sequences are LGHNA and YNFKEQ. The germline V and J ends were trimmed by 0 bases and 9 bases, with 8 bases remaining between them. The CDR3 runs to 12 residues. CDR3: CASSQDRFQAFF. The CDR3 nucleotides are TGTGCCAGCAGCCAAGATAGGTTTCAAGCTTTCTTT.

J is TRBJ1-5 and V is TRBV19, with D unclear. The V gene lost 4 bases and the J gene lost 6 bases, with 19 bases spanning the gap. The CDR3 is made up of 16 amino acids. Germline V gene lookup returns CDR1 LNHDA and CDR2 SQIVND (reference sequence). This CDR3 reads CASSTGVSPGSQPQHF. CDR3 nucleotide sequence: TGTGCCAGTAGTACCGGGGTCAGCCCCGGGAGTCAGCCCCAGCATTTT.

The gene calls are TRBV5-1 and TRBJ1-3; D ambiguous. The V end was cut by 0 bases, the J end by 4 bases, with 8 bases between. Germline V gene lookup returns CDR1 SGHRS and CDR2 YFSETQ. This CDR3 is 14 amino acids long. The CDR3 is CASSLDVRGNTIYF. The CDR3 nucleotides read TGCGCCAGCAGCTTGGATGTGCGAGGAAACACCATATATTTT.

The chain joins TRBV7-9 to TRBJ2-3; possible D gene TRBD2, 5 bases. CDR3 size: 15 residues. Germline V gene data show CDR1 as SEHNR and CDR2 as FQNEAQ (reference sequence). V dropped 9 bases and J dropped 2 bases, with 18 bases sitting between them. In nucleotides, the CDR3 is TGTGCCAGAACCCCGATCGCGGGCCTCACAGATACGCAGTATTTT. It codes for CARTPIAGLTDTQYF.

As for this clone: Other nucleotide sequences in the sample specify the same CDR3. The V call is TRBV4-1, the J call TRBJ1-5; D not resolved. The V gene lost 0 bases and the J gene lost 2 bases, with 2 bases spanning the gap. The CDR3 consists of 13 residues. CDR1 and CDR2 from the germline V gene are MGHRA and YSYEKL. The CDR3 is CASSQDGNQPQHF. CDR3 nucleotide sequence: TGCGCCAGCAGCCAAGATGGCAATCAGCCCCAGCATTTT.

This sequence joins TRBV4-3 and TRBJ2-5; TRBD1 agrees at 7 bases. The CDR3 has 13 amino acids. CDR1 and CDR2 from the germline V gene are LGHNA and YSLEER. With V trimmed by 3 bases and J by 5 bases, 3 bases remained unmatched. CDR3 amino acids: CASSQATGETQYF. The DNA of the CDR3 is TGCGCCAGCAGCCAGGCGACAGGGGAGACCCAGTACTTC.

The chain is built from TRBV5-5 and TRBJ1-4; D is uncertain. Germline CDR1 is SGHKS and CDR2 is YYEKEE (reference sequence). The V and J ends lost 0 bases and 5 bases respectively, with 5 bases between them. CDR3 length equals 13 residues. CDR3 residues: CASSLAANEKLFF. CDR3 DNA: TGTGCCAGCAGCTTGGCAGCGAATGAAAAACTGTTTTTT.

V is TRBV6-6 and J is TRBJ2-5, with a tentative D call TRBD1 (7 bases). V lost 6 bases to trimming and J lost 1 base, with 18 bases between them. Germline assignment: CDR1 MNHNY and CDR2 SVGAGI (reference sequence). The CDR3 runs to 16 residues. The CDR3 region has the DNA TGTGCCAGCAGGCGCGGGACAGCGATTCTCCAAGAGACCCAGTACTTC. This codes for CASRRGTAILQETQYF.

The rearrangement links TRBV14 to TRBJ1-1, with a tentative D call TRBD1 (6 bases). The germline V and J ends were trimmed by 4 bases and 2 bases, with 11 bases remaining between them. CDR3 length equals 14 residues. CDR1 is SGHDN, CDR2 FVKESK, per germline. The CDR3 is CASSLRGENTEAFF. The CDR3 DNA reads TGTGCCAGCAGCCTGAGGGGGGAAAACACTGAAGCTTTCTTT.

The J gene is TRBJ2-2, the V gene TRBV10-3; a weak D match, TRBD2 (7 bases). From germline, CDR1 is ENHRY and CDR2 SYGVKD. Trimming pared 9 bases from V and 0 bases from J, leaving 11 bases between. CDR3 length equals 14 residues. In DNA, the CDR3 is TGTGCCATGGGAGGGGGGTCGAACACCGGGGAGCTGTTTTTT. It yields the protein CAMGGGSNTGELFF.

This chain uses TRBV4-1 with TRBJ1-4; no reliable D call. CDR1 is MGHRA and CDR2 is YSYEKL in the germline V gene. The CDR3 totals 14 residues. V was trimmed by 0 bases and J by 12 bases, leaving 14 bases between them. The CDR3 nucleotides read TGCGCCAGCAGCCAAGAGGGGTTAAACCCAGAACTGTTTTTT. The encoded protein is CASSQEGLNPELFF.

The V call is TRBV28, the J call TRBJ2-7; the D gene is possibly TRBD1 (6 bases). The CDR3 covers 15 residues. Trimming removed 6 bases at V and 5 bases at J, with 20 bases between. Germline lookup yields CDR1 MDHEN and CDR2 SYDVKM. CDR3 amino acids: CASSPVGGARDEQYF. CDR3 DNA sequence: TGTGCCAGCAGCCCCGTTGGGGGCGCTCGAGACGAGCAGTACTTC.

The V call is TRBV30, the J call TRBJ2-7, with 8 bases fitting TRBD1. Germline V CDR1 and CDR2: GTSNPN, SVGIG (reference sequence). The CDR3 is 13 amino acids. Germline trimming cut 3 bases from V and 4 bases from J; bases unmatched to any gene: 5. The DNA for the CDR3 is TGTGCCTGGAGACAGGGGGTAAATTACGAGCAGTACTTC. Translation: CAWRQGVNYEQYF.

The V gene is TRBV9, the J gene TRBJ2-1, with D hard to call. The length of the CDR3 is 13 residues. Germline values: CDR1 SGDLS, CDR2 YYNGEE. With 0 bases removed from V and 6 bases from J, the gap between germline ends came to 7 bases. This chain's CDR3 is CASSVATLNEQFF. DNA of the CDR3: TGTGCCAGCAGCGTAGCTACACTCAATGAGCAGTTCTTC.

This sequence joins TRBV28 and TRBJ1-1; TRBD1 might be the D (5 bases). Deletions cut 3 bases from V and 1 base from J, with 9 bases between. This CDR3 is 14 amino acids long. Germline lookup yields CDR1 MDHEN and CDR2 SYDVKM. CDR3 loop: CASSLFGQNTEAFF. The CDR3 region has the DNA TGTGCCAGCAGTTTGTTCGGACAGAACACTGAAGCTTTCTTT.

This chain uses TRBV5-4 with TRBJ2-2; tentative D call: TRBD1 (5 bases). The V end was cut by 3 bases, the J end by 4 bases, with 10 bases between. The CDR3 consists of 14 residues. The V gene's germline CDR1 is SGHNT and CDR2 YYREEE (reference sequence). CDR3: CASSSDSPTGELFF. CDR3 nucleotides: TGTGCCAGCAGCTCAGACAGCCCCACCGGGGAGCTGTTTTTT.

The chain has TRBV28 and TRBJ1-4; possible D gene TRBD1, 6 bases. The ends were cut back, 6 bases at V and 6 bases at J, with 17 bases in the middle. Germline-derived CDR1 and CDR2 are MDHEN and SYDVKM. The CDR3 has 15 amino acids. The DNA of the CDR3 is TGTGCCAGCAGCTCCCCCGGGGGGGGCGATGAAAAACTGTTTTTT. This gives the protein CASSSPGGGDEKLFF.

This chain links TRBV10-3 with TRBJ2-7; maybe TRBD1 (5 bases). Trimming left V 10 bases short and J 5 bases short, with 21 bases between. Germline CDR1 ENHRY, CDR2 SYGVKD. The CDR3 extends over 14 amino acids. CDR3 sequence (DNA): TGTGCCACGAGACAGCAAGGAAGGCCAGACGAGCAGTACTTC. Translated, it gives CATRQQGRPDEQYF.

The chain joins TRBV23-1 to TRBJ2-7; 12 bases line up with TRBD2. TRBV23-1 is flagged as an ORF with uncertain function. This CDR3 comprises 17 residues. With V trimmed by 4 bases and J by 2 bases, 9 bases remained unmatched. Here the CDR3 reads CASSLGLAGGLAYEQYF. Written as DNA, the CDR3 is TGCGCCAGCAGTCTGGGCCTAGCGGGAGGGTTAGCCTACGAGCAGTACTTC.

CDR3 DNA: TGTGCCAGCAGCTCACAACGGGAGCGGGGAGATACGCAGTATTTT. Amino acids: CASSSQRERGDTQYF. The chain recombines TRBV7-9 with TRBJ2-3; TRBD2 aligns across 7 bases. Per germline, CDR1 SEHNR and CDR2 FQNEAQ (reference sequence). Losses at the gene ends were 4 bases for V and 5 bases for J; bases not matched to a gene: 9. CDR3 length: 15 residues.

This rearrangement joins TRBV6-6 to TRBJ1-1; 7 nucleotides line up with TRBD1. The CDR3 spans 14 residues. Germline trimming cut 8 bases from V and 3 bases from J; bases unmatched to any gene: 9. The germline V gene encodes CDR1 MNHNY and CDR2 SVGAGI (reference sequence). CDR3 in amino acids: CASHPTGLYTEAFF. The DNA for the CDR3 is TGTGCCAGCCACCCGACAGGGCTGTACACTGAAGCTTTCTTT.

The CDR3 is CASSLNPYEQYF. As DNA, the CDR3 is TGTGCCAGCAGCTTGAACCCTTACGAGCAGTACTTC. The V call is TRBV5-8, the J call TRBJ2-7; D gene ambiguous. V dropped 1 base and J dropped 4 bases, with 6 bases sitting between them. The CDR3 covers 12 residues. Germline V gene sequence: CDR1 SGHTS, CDR2 YDEGEE.

The chain employs TRBV5-4 and TRBJ1-1; D possibly corresponds to TRBD1 (5 bases). The germline V gene has CDR1 SGHNT and CDR2 YYREEE (reference sequence). Between the trimmed V and J ends, which lost 0 bases and 1 base, there was a span of 13 bases. The CDR3 is made up of 16 amino acids. DNA for the CDR3: TGTGCCAGCAGCTTGGAAGTGGGACCGACGAACACTGAAGCTTTCTTT. It specifies CASSLEVGPTNTEAFF.

This chain uses TRBV29-1 with TRBJ2-7; 8 bases align to TRBD2. Germline CDR1 SQVTM, CDR2 ANQGSEA. CDR3 length equals 10 residues. V dropped 5 bases and J dropped 7; count of bases not matched to a gene: 1. CDR3 sequence (DNA): TGCAGCGTTCGACTAGCGGAGCAGTACTTC. This sequence encodes CSVRLAEQYF.

The chain links TRBV19 to TRBJ1-5; TRBD1 is a possible D gene (6 bases). This CDR3 is built from 16 residues. Germline V gives CDR1 LNHDA, CDR2 SQIVND (reference sequence). The ends were cut back, 3 bases at V and 5 bases at J, with 17 bases in the middle. The CDR3 nucleotides read TGTGCCAGTAGTATGTGGGGGGACATCCGAGATCAGCCCCAGCATTTT. Protein: CASSMWGDIRDQPQHF.

J is TRBJ2-7 and V is TRBV19; TRBD2 is a possible D gene (6 bases). CDR1 LNHDA and CDR2 SQIVND come from the germline V gene (reference sequence). The CDR3 covers 14 residues. Between the trimmed V and J ends, which lost 5 bases and 2 bases, there was a span of 13 bases. Written as DNA, the CDR3 is TGTGCCAGTAGTCGGAGGGGCGAGACCTACGAGCAGTACTTC. Its protein product is CASSRRGETYEQYF.

For the CDR3, the DNA is TGTGCTGGGGGTCGGAACACTGAAGCTTTCTTT. Residues: CAGGRNTEAFF. The V and J genes are TRBV30 and TRBJ1-1, with D perhaps matching TRBD1 (5 bases). The CDR3 spans 11 residues. Germline values: CDR1 GTSNPN, CDR2 SVGIG (reference sequence).

The chain has TRBV5-4 and TRBJ2-1, with 15 bases lining up with TRBD2. The V segment lost 4 bases and the J segment 0 bases; nucleotides outside the gene matches: 8. There are 19 residues in the CDR3. The germline gives CDR1 SGHNT, CDR2 YYREEE (reference sequence). The chain's CDR3 is CASSRLGLAGGPSYNEQFF. CDR3 coding DNA: TGTGCCAGCAGCCGACTTGGACTAGCGGGAGGGCCCTCCTACAATGAGCAGTTCTTC.